What follows are 9 T cell receptor beta chains derived from one specimen sequenced in a study of cytomegalovirus exposure and HLA in healthy donors. Primers included in the PCR were 60 Vbeta and 13 Jbeta primers. Clones were read by immunoSEQ multiplex PCR, and TCRdb kept only the in-frame ones, dropping some. The table shows about 140,000 clones, with 70% occurring only once. Input material: PBMCs. The receptors derive from a woman in her twenties or thirties in good health and CMV-seronegative.

J is TRBJ2-3 and V is TRBV6-1; 7 nucleotides align to TRBD2. The CDR3 sequence is 13 residues long. The germline gives CDR1 MNHNS, CDR2 SASEGT. Losses at the gene ends were 8 bases for V and 2 bases for J; bases not matched to a gene: 4. CDR3 protein: CASLREDTDTQYF. The CDR3 nucleotides are TGTGCCAGCCTCCGGGAGGACACAGATACGCAGTATTTT.

The genes are TRBV14 and TRBJ2-2, with D possibly matching TRBD2 (7 bases). Trimming took 0 bases from V and 5 from J, leaving 16 bases between them. This CDR3 has 17 amino acids. Per germline, CDR1 SGHDN and CDR2 FVKESK. The DNA of the CDR3 is TGTGCCAGCAGCCAAGACCCGAGAGGGGGGGAAACCGGGGAGCTGTTTTTT. Its protein product is CASSQDPRGGETGELFF.

The chain combines TRBV7-6 with TRBJ2-5; 7 positions agree with TRBD1. Germline CDR1 SGHVS, CDR2 FNYEAQ. CDR3 size: 19 residues. V was clipped by 5 bases and J by 2 bases; unmatched bases: 20. The chain's CDR3 is CASSHGFKGALLLQETQYF. The CDR3 DNA is TGTGCCAGCAGCCATGGGTTCAAGGGGGCGCTGCTCCTTCAAGAGACCCAGTACTTC.

This chain uses TRBV15 with TRBJ2-1; 8 nucleotides agree with TRBD2. The CDR3 loop spans 17 amino acids. The V gene end was trimmed by 0 bases and the J gene end by 4 bases; junction bases not matched to a gene: 8. Germline lookup yields CDR1 LNHNV and CDR2 YYDKDF (reference sequence). The CDR3: CATSRDRLASNYNEQFF. DNA for the CDR3: TGTGCCACCAGCAGAGATCGACTAGCGTCTAATTACAATGAGCAGTTCTTC.

The chain is built from TRBV28 and TRBJ2-3; 9 bases are shared with TRBD2. The trim removed 5 bases at V and 5 bases at J, leaving 23 bases unmatched. This CDR3 region has 20 residues. Germline values: CDR1 MDHEN, CDR2 SYDVKM. The CDR3 DNA reads TGTGCCAGCAGTACCCACCCAGGACTAGCGCTCCACCCCGACCAAGATACGCAGTATTTT. This translates into CASSTHPGLALHPDQDTQYF.

This clone was found once. The rearrangement links TRBV27 to TRBJ2-3; D is ambiguous. The V gene's germline CDR1 is MNHEY and CDR2 SMNVEV (reference sequence). V was clipped by 3 bases and J by 3 bases, with 25 bases between them. CDR3 size: 19 residues. The CDR3 DNA follows: TGTGCCAGCAGTTTTGCCAAGGCCCTCCTTATGGGCCTGACAGATACGCAGTATTTT. Translated: CASSFAKALLMGLTDTQYF.

The chain uses TRBV5-1 and TRBJ2-3, with 8 nucleotides matching TRBD2. CDR3 length: 15 residues. The J segment lost 4 bases and the V segment lost 5 bases, leaving 9 bases of the junction unmatched. Looked up from germline, CDR1 is SGHRS and CDR2 is YFSETQ. The CDR3 region is CASSIGGGPPDTQYF. The CDR3 nucleotides are TGCGCCAGCAGTATCGGGGGGGGCCCCCCAGATACGCAGTATTTT.

The chain's CDR3 is CASSGLAGDTGELFF. The CDR3 bases are TGTGCCAGCAGTGGACTAGCGGGGGACACCGGGGAGCTGTTTTTT. This chain uses TRBV2 with TRBJ2-2, with 12 bases fitting TRBD2. There are 15 residues in the CDR3. The V gene end was trimmed by 4 bases and the J gene end by 3 bases; junction bases not matched to a gene: 0. Germline CDR1 is SNHLY and CDR2 is FYNNEI.

This rearrangement joins TRBV9 to TRBJ1-1; no clear D gene. The CDR3 consists of 13 residues. The ends were cut back, 0 bases at V and 4 bases at J, with 7 bases in the middle. The germline CDR1 and CDR2 sequences are SGDLS and YYNGEE. The CDR3 region is CASSVGAGTEAFF. Here the CDR3 DNA reads TGTGCCAGCAGCGTAGGTGCCGGCACTGAAGCTTTCTTT. The full variable domain, rest sourced from reference TRBV9 and TRBJ1-1, is DSGVTQTPKHLITATGQRVTLRCSPRSGDLSVYWYQQSLDQGLQFLIQYYNGEERAKGNILERFSAQQFPDLHSELNLSSLELGDSALYFCASSVGAGTEAFFGQGTRLTVV.